These T cell receptor beta chains were read from a single sample in a study of blood T cells in healthy people across ages. From the 5' RACE reads, TCRdb called clonotypes with MiXCR, one entry per CDR3 protein. The data hold approximately 790,000 distinct CDR3 sequences, with approximately 67% observed a single time. Sequenced: blood. The receptors come from a man aged 30 to 39 in good health. CDR3s include the opening cysteine and the closing phenylalanine or tryptophan. A D gene is named only where the DNA matches it firmly. Size values are once, few and many counts, or a class for expanded clones, and some rows have none.

V	D	J	size	DNA	CDR3
TRBV20-1	NA	TRBJ2-1	NA	TGCAGCCCACCCAGACCGAACTACAATGAGCAGTTCTTC	CSPPRPNYNEQFF
TRBV9	NA	TRBJ2-5	NA	TGTGCCAGCAGCGTAGATGAAGAGACCCAGTACTTC	CASSVDEETQYF
TRBV14	TRBD1	TRBJ2-7	NA	TGTGCCAGCAGCCAAGTCCGGTGGACAGGACAACACGAGCAGTACTTC	CASSQVRWTGQHEQYF
TRBV12-3/TRBV12-4	TRBD2	TRBJ2-1	NA	TGTGCCAGCAGTCTCTCGGGACTAGCGGGGGGTCATGAGCAGTTCTTC	CASSLSGLAGGHEQFF
TRBV29-1	TRBD2	TRBJ2-1	NA	TGCAGCGTACACGCCATCGGGGCGTCTAGCGGGGGGCAGTTCTTC	CSVHAIGASSGGQFF
TRBV12-3/TRBV12-4	NA	TRBJ1-5	NA	TGTGCCAGTAGTCGGCCGGCCGGGGCGGGCAATCAGCCCCAGCATTTT	CASSRPAGAGNQPQHF
TRBV4-3	NA	TRBJ2-3	NA	TGCGCCAGCAGCCAAGAAAATGGGTTGGAAGATACGCAGTATTTT	CASSQENGLEDTQYF
TRBV5-1	NA	TRBJ1-2	NA	TGCGCCAGCAGCCGGGGCGGAGGGGAGATCGACTATGGCTACACCTTC	CASSRGGGEIDYGYTF
TRBV29-1	TRBD1	TRBJ2-5	few	TGCAGCGTTGCGGTCCCAGGGGGCCAGGAGACCCAGTACTTC	CSVAVPGGQETQYF
TRBV7-8	TRBD2	TRBJ2-2	NA	TGTGCCACCGAGCGGGGACCCACCGGGGAGCTGTTTTTT	CATERGPTGELFF
TRBV27	TRBD2	TRBJ2-7	NA	TGTGCCAGCAGCGCGGGGGGACCAACCTACGAGCAGTACTTC	CASSAGGPTYEQYF
TRBV15	NA	TRBJ2-5	NA	TGTGCCACCAGCAGAGGAGGGACAGAGACCCAGTACTTC	CATSRGGTETQYF
TRBV12-3/TRBV12-4	NA	TRBJ1-5	NA	TGTGCCAGCATTCTTGGGCCCGGTCAGCCCCAGCATTTT	CASILGPGQPQHF
TRBV7-2	TRBD2	TRBJ2-5	NA	TGTGCCAGCAGCGCGGGGACTAGCGGGGTGCAGGAGACCCAGTACTTC	CASSAGTSGVQETQYF
TRBV7-2	TRBD1	TRBJ1-2	NA	TGTGCCAGCAGCTCCACTCCACAGGGGTTGGGAGGCTACACCTTC	CASSSTPQGLGGYTF
TRBV5-1	NA	TRBJ2-6	NA	TGCGCCAGCAGCGGAGACCGTTCCGGGGCCAACGTCCTGACTTTC	CASSGDRSGANVLTF
TRBV12-3/TRBV12-4	NA	TRBJ2-1	once	TGTGCCAGCACCTTTAGGGGGTCAGGAAATGGTGAGCAGTTCTTC	CASTFRGSGNGEQFF
TRBV7-2	NA	TRBJ1-6	NA	TGTGCCAGCAAAAGCACACAGGGAGATAATTCACCCCTCCACTTT	CASKSTQGDNSPLHF
TRBV3-1	TRBD1	TRBJ2-7	NA	TGTGCCAGCAGCCAAGATCTGGGGACAGGGAACGAGCAGTACTTC	CASSQDLGTGNEQYF
TRBV15	NA	TRBJ1-2	NA	TGTGCCACCAGCAGAGATCTGGGATTCTACACCTTC	CATSRDLGFYTF
TRBV15	NA	TRBJ2-5	NA	TGTGCCACCAGCAGAGGGTCTAACCAAGAGACCCTGTACTTC	CATSRGSNQETLYF
TRBV2	NA	TRBJ1-5	NA	TGTGCCAGCAGTGAAGTGGGGGAGCCCAATCAGCCCCAGCATTTT	CASSEVGEPNQPQHF
TRBV18	TRBD1	TRBJ1-1	NA	TGTGCCAGCTCACCGACTTTGGACAGGGGCAACACTGAAGCTTTCTTT	CASSPTLDRGNTEAFF
TRBV3-1	TRBD2	TRBJ2-1	NA	TGTGCCAGCAGCCAAGGGCCGGGACTAGTAACTGGGGATGAGCAGTTCTTC	CASSQGPGLVTGDEQFF
TRBV24-1	NA	TRBJ2-3	NA	TGTGCCACCAGTGATTTTGGCGGGGTCGGGGCAGATACGCAGTATTTT	CATSDFGGVGADTQYF
TRBV21-1	NA	TRBJ1-4	few	TGTGCCAGCAGCAAAGTCCGGGGCGAGAATGAAAAACTGTTTTTT	CASSKVRGENEKLFF
TRBV20-1	NA	TRBJ2-7	once	TGCAGTGCTAGGGGGCGCAGCGACTACGAGCAGTACTTC	CSARGRSDYEQYF